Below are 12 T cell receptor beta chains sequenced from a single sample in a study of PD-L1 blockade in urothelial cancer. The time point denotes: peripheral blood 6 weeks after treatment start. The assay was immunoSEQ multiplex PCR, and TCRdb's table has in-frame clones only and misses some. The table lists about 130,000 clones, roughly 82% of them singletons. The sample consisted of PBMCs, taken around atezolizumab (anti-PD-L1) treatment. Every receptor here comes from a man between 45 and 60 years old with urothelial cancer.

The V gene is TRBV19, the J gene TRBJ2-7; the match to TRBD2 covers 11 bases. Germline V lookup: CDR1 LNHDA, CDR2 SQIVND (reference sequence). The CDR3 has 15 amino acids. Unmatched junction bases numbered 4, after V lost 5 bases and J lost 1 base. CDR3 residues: CASSPLAGVSYEQYF. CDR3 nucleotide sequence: TGTGCCAGTAGTCCACTAGCGGGAGTGTCCTACGAGCAGTACTTC.

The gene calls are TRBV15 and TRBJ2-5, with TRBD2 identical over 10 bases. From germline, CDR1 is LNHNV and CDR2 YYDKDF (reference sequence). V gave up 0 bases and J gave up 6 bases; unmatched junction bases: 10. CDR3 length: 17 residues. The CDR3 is CATSRDVSTSGKKTQYF. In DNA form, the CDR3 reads TGTGCCACCAGCAGAGATGTATCAACTAGCGGGAAAAAGACCCAGTACTTC.

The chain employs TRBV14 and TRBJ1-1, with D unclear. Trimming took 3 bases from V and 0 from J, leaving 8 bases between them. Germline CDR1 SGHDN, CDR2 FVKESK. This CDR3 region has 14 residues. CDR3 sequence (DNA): TGTGCCAGCAGCCAGCCGGGGATGAACACTGAAGCTTTCTTT. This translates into CASSQPGMNTEAFF.

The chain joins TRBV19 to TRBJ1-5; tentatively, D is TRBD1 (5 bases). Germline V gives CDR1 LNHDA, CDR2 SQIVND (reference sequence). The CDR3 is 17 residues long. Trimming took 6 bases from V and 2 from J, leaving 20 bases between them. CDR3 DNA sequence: TGTGCCAGTAGACCGGCCGGAGGGGTACCTGGCAATCAGCCCCAGCATTTT. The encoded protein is CASRPAGGVPGNQPQHF.

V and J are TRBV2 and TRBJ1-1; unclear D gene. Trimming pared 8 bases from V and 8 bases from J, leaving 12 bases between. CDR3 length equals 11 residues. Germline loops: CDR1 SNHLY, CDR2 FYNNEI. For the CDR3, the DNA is TGTGCCAGCGCATTGCTTAGAGAAGCTTTCTTT. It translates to CASALLREAFF.

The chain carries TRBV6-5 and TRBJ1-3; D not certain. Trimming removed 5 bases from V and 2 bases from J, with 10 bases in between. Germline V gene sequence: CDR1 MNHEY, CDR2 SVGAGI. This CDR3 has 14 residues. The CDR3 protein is CASSPQVTGNTIYF. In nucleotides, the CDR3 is TGTGCCAGCAGTCCGCAGGTTACTGGAAACACCATATATTTT.

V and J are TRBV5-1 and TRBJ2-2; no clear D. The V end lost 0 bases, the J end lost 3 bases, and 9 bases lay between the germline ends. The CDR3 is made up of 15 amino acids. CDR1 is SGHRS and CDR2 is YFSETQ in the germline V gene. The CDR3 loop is CASSLVSGDTGELFF. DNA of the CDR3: TGCGCCAGCAGCTTGGTTTCAGGTGACACCGGGGAGCTGTTTTTT.

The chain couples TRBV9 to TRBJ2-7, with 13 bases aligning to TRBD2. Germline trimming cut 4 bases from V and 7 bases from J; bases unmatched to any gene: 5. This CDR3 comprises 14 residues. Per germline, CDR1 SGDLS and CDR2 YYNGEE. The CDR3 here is CASSSGLAGWEQYF. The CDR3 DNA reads TGTGCCAGCAGCTCGGGACTAGCGGGATGGGAGCAGTACTTC.

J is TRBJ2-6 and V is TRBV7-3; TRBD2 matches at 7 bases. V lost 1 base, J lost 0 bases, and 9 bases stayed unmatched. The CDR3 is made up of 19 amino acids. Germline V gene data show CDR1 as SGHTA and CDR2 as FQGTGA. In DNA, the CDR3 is TGTGCCAGCAGCTTAAGGAGCAGTGGGAGGGGCTCTGGGGCCAACGTCCTGACTTTC. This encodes CASSLRSSGRGSGANVLTF.

The CDR3 bases are TGTGCCAGCTCACCCGAACAGGGTGGGGGCTACACCTTC. Amino acids: CASSPEQGGGYTF. This rearrangement joins TRBV18 to TRBJ1-2; tentative D call: TRBD1 (6 bases). V lost 3 bases to trimming and J lost 8 bases, with 13 bases between them. Germline V gene sequence: CDR1 KGHSH, CDR2 LQKENI. This CDR3 has 13 amino acids.

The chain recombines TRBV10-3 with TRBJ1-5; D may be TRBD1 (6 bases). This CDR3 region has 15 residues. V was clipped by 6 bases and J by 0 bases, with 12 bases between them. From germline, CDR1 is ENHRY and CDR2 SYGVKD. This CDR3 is CAISSTGNSNQPQHF. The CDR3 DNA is TGTGCCATCAGCTCGACAGGCAATAGCAATCAGCCCCAGCATTTT.

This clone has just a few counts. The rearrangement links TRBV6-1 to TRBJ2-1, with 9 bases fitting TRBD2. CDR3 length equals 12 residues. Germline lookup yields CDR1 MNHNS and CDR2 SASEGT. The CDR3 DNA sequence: TGTACTGTCGCGGGAGGGGGGAATGAGCAGTTCTTC. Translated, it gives CTVAGGGNEQFF.